A single sample gave rise to the 2 T cell receptor beta chains below, sequenced in a study of T cell repertoires in cytomegalovirus infection. Their cognate antigens are unknown. MiXCR, run by TCRdb on the reads, gives a single entry per CDR3 protein. This table has roughly 920,000 distinct CDR3 sequences, 31% appearing once. This material consisted of cultured CD8+ T cells from PBMCs, taken from culture after CMV antigen stimulation. All receptors derive from a human donor in good health (CMV status not recorded). Some clones in this sample may be carry-over from other donors' samples.

This rearrangement joins TRBV28 to TRBJ2-7; no clear D gene. Germline lookup yields CDR1 MDHEN and CDR2 SYDVKM. V lost 1 base and J lost 2, with 15 bases in between. This CDR3 has 16 amino acids. The CDR3 loop is CASSLFGLDLPYEQYF. The CDR3 DNA sequence: TGTGCCAGCAGTTTATTCGGTCTCGATCTCCCCTACGAGCAGTACTTC.

There are a few counts of this clonotype. The CDR3 DNA reads TGTGCCAGCAGCTTAGGGATGGGGGCACGACGGTTAGATACGCAGTATTTT. This translates into CASSLGMGARRLDTQYF. V usage is TRBV11-1 and J usage is TRBJ2-3; D is possibly TRBD1 (6 bases). This CDR3 comprises 17 residues. Trimming cost V 1 base and J 5 bases, with 19 bases left between them. CDR1 is SGHAT and CDR2 is FQDESV in the germline V gene (reference sequence).